The entry that follows covers one T cell receptor beta chain sequence. This clone has a handful of counts. The antigen it binds to is not known. No much larger clonotype is one base removed from it; base qualities were not supplied. Other DNA variants within this sample encode the same CDR3. The source of the sample is a study of shared clonotypes between healthy human individuals (dated by TCRdb to the early 2020s). For the wider study: The cohort included a few men and a couple of women between 18 and 49 years of age. For each donor, CD4 naive and CD4 memory were each run on three plates, CD8 naive on two plates, and CD8 memory on one plate. To increase sequencing depth and limit assay-specific biases, TCR repertoire library preparation and sequencing were carried out by different laboratories using diverse techniques. Blood TCR repertoires of a handful of healthy adults were deeply sequenced to estimate repertoire size and the extent of clonotype sharing between individuals. Per donor, leukapheresis produced somewhere between about 0.9 and 9.5 billion PBMCs. Broad study findings and their caveats: Naive subsets generally had larger estimated clonotype richness than memory subsets did. Compared with non-shared clonotypes, the clonotypes found in all four sorted-subset donors had higher generation probabilities. The small number of donors limited the genetic and exposure-history diversity represented. Sampling was limited to blood, and TCR repertoires in tissue likely differ from TCR repertoires in blood. Roughly 5% of naive CD4, 3.5% of naive CD8, roughly 2.5% of memory CD4, and around 0.42% of memory CD8 clonotypes were shared across a few donors. Pairwise subsampling indicated that sequencing depth was expected to affect the degree of clonotype sharing among donors. Incomplete sequencing was indicated by rarefaction of sorted-subset datasets, despite the large sequencing depth.

Donors were healthy HIV-negative adults with no recently reported acute infections or vaccinations. Every donor was a Caucasian adult living in Nashville, Tennessee, USA. CD4+ T cells were enriched by magnetic negative selection, after which naive cells were positively selected on CD45RA and the negative fraction was taken as the memory subset. Blood was obtained by leukapheresis, after which PBMCs were separated by Ficoll-Histopaque density gradient centrifugation and cryopreserved in liquid nitrogen vapor phase. Purity and quantity of every magnetically sorted T cell population were checked by analytical flow cytometry. From each sorted fraction, genomic DNA was isolated and quantified by UV absorbance on a Nanodrop 2000c. Using the deep immunoSEQ assay, TCR CDR3 regions were amplified from genomic DNA by multiplex PCR. For each cell subset, the extracted genomic DNA was distributed evenly across all wells of several immunoSEQ 96-well plates, and each plate served as one replicate. For sorted subsets, around 0.2 ug genomic DNA, equal to tens of thousands of T cell genomes, was loaded into each replicate PCR. Purified libraries were quantified with a Qubit 3.0 fluorometer, sized on a Bioanalyzer 2100, and re-quantified with the KAPA Library Quantification kit. Every immunoSEQ 96-well plate was sequenced on a separate single-read 150-cycle Illumina NextSeq 550 flow cell. Per the original workflow: Because the immunoSEQ output included only junctional sequences and no quality scores, the filtering could not be the same as the filtering used for full-length reads. Sequences were annotated with PyIR, a Python wrapper for IgBLAST v1.9, using IMGT germline references to assign V/J genes and CDR3. Reads were removed for weak V/J assignments (E-value above 1e-6), missing CDR3, stop codons, out-of-frame junctions, or ambiguous translated residues. V3J clonotypes were defined as sequences sharing the same inferred V gene, J gene, and CDR3 amino acid sequence. Percentage overlap between repertoires was calculated by dividing the number of shared unique clonotypes by the size of the smaller repertoire. Three approaches were used to assess repertoire richness: RTK rarefaction, the Chao1 estimator, and Recon v2.1 estimates of unobserved clonotypes. For all TCRbeta clonotypes obtained by the gDNA method from a few donors, generation probabilities were computed with OLGA. Here the immuneACCESS table is served through TCRdb, limited to in-frame sequences with V and J called. Missing clones are a known gap in these copies; in checked studies unresolved V genes cover under half, and the rest lacks a known reason. The V and J calls and the clone size are those of that table, but D and trimming were determined from the DNA. This sample is represented by about 680,000 clones; around 73% of them were singletons. The ten top clones hold 1.5% to 2% of the sample.

The CDR3 measures 13 amino acids from cysteine to phenylalanine. CDR3 DNA is the only sequence kept; it has 39 bases, read in frame from the first base. CDR1 and CDR2, looked up from the germline V gene, are MDHEN and SYDVKM. V loses 3 bases, J loses 0 bases, and the germline ends lie 5 bases apart. Rearrangement joined TRBV28 to TRBJ1-2, with the identity of the D gene unclear. The receptor was isolated from a woman aged 25 to 39 in good health. Sequences were obtained from memory CD4+ T cells sorted from blood. The cell subset or site label, read with the paper, signifies: CD45RA-negative fraction. The DNA sequence is TGTGCCAGCAGTTTGCTTACTAACTATGGCTACACCTTC. This translates into CASSLLTNYGYTF.